A selection of T cell receptor beta chains follows, all from one sample in a study of cytomegalovirus exposure and HLA in healthy donors. Repertoires were generated with immunoSEQ multiplex PCR, while TCRdb's copy carries only in-frame clones and drops some. This sample carries roughly 230,000 clones, roughly 73% of them seen once, and the ten largest clones take about 0.45%. Source material: PBMCs. The receptors were sampled from a boy aged 10-17 years in good health and CMV-seronegative. Both conserved end residues are part of each CDR3. The D gene is left open where the match is weak. Part of the rows lack a size; the others show once, few, many or a class for expanded clones.

cdr3_aa: CASSSGGQRNTGELFF; cdr3_nt: TGTGCCAGCTCCTCCGGCGGGCAGAGGAACACCGGGGAGCTGTTTTTT; clone_size: .; v_call: TRBV18; d_call: .; j_call: TRBJ2-2
cdr3_aa: CASRGTSSSYNEQFF; cdr3_nt: TGCGCCAGCCGTGGGACATCCTCCTCCTACAATGAGCAGTTCTTC; clone_size: .; v_call: TRBV5-1; d_call: .; j_call: TRBJ2-1
cdr3_aa: CAISESGLADQETQYF; cdr3_nt: TGTGCCATCAGTGAGTCGGGACTAGCGGACCAAGAGACCCAGTACTTC; clone_size: .; v_call: TRBV10-3; d_call: TRBD2; j_call: TRBJ2-5
cdr3_aa: CASSIDIAGTEAFF; cdr3_nt: TGTGCCAGTAGTATAGATATCGCAGGAACTGAAGCTTTCTTT; clone_size: .; v_call: TRBV19; d_call: .; j_call: TRBJ1-1
cdr3_aa: CASSPTGDRPNLYNEQFF; cdr3_nt: TGTGCCAGCAGTCCCACGGGGGACAGGCCAAACCTATACAATGAGCAGTTCTTC; clone_size: .; v_call: TRBV27; d_call: TRBD1; j_call: TRBJ2-1
cdr3_aa: CASSDWRGGSTTQYF; cdr3_nt: TGTGCCAGCAGTGATTGGCGGGGGGGCAGTACTACGCAGTATTTT; clone_size: .; v_call: TRBV6-1; d_call: TRBD2; j_call: TRBJ2-3
cdr3_aa: CATATGRDAGELFF; cdr3_nt: TGTGCCACCGCCACGGGGAGGGACGCCGGGGAGCTGTTTTTT; clone_size: .; v_call: TRBV19; d_call: TRBD2; j_call: TRBJ2-2
cdr3_aa: CAWGRAGMNQPQHF; cdr3_nt: TGTGCCTGGGGTAGGGCAGGGATGAATCAGCCCCAGCATTTT; clone_size: .; v_call: TRBV30; d_call: .; j_call: TRBJ1-5
cdr3_aa: CASSSLADVSYNEQFF; cdr3_nt: TGCGCCAGCAGTTCTCTAGCAGACGTCTCCTACAATGAGCAGTTCTTC; clone_size: .; v_call: TRBV5-1; d_call: .; j_call: TRBJ2-1
cdr3_aa: CASSVTGANYGYTF; cdr3_nt: TGTGCCAGCAGTGTTACAGGGGCTAACTATGGCTACACCTTC; clone_size: .; v_call: TRBV27; d_call: TRBD1; j_call: TRBJ1-2
cdr3_aa: CASSVAWRTGELFF; cdr3_nt: TGTGCCAGCAGCGTAGCTTGGCGGACCGGGGAGCTGTTTTTT; clone_size: .; v_call: TRBV9; d_call: .; j_call: TRBJ2-2
cdr3_aa: CASSWGQGSYEQYF; cdr3_nt: TGTGCCAGCAGTTGGGGACAGGGGTCCTACGAGCAGTACTTC; clone_size: .; v_call: TRBV27; d_call: TRBD1; j_call: TRBJ2-7
cdr3_aa: CATSTRMTAPTEAFF; cdr3_nt: TGTGCCACCAGCACTAGAATGACAGCGCCCACTGAAGCTTTCTTT; clone_size: .; v_call: TRBV15; d_call: .; j_call: TRBJ1-1
cdr3_aa: CASSPRGLGYTF; cdr3_nt: TGTGCCAGCAGTCCGAGGGGGTTGGGCTACACCTTC; clone_size: once; v_call: TRBV6-5; d_call: .; j_call: TRBJ1-2
cdr3_aa: CSAPFQDEQYF; cdr3_nt: TGCAGTGCCCCTTTTCAGGACGAGCAGTACTTC; clone_size: .; v_call: TRBV20-1; d_call: .; j_call: TRBJ2-7
cdr3_aa: CASIAGQRTYEQYF; cdr3_nt: TGTGCCAGCATCGCAGGGCAGAGGACCTACGAGCAGTACTTC; clone_size: .; v_call: TRBV2; d_call: .; j_call: TRBJ2-7